A selection of T cell receptor beta chains follows, all from one sample in a study of shared clonotypes between healthy human individuals. Generated by immunoSEQ multiplex PCR, the TCRdb table keeps only in-frame clones and is missing some. Of under 2.5 million clones in the sample, 85% to 95% are singletons; the top ten hold approximately 0.41%. Sample: naive CD4+ T cells from PBMCs. Receptor source: a man aged 18 to 29 in good health. Some clones in this sample may be carry-over from other donors' samples. CDR3s include the opening cysteine and the closing phenylalanine or tryptophan. The D gene is left open where the match is weak. A clone size is listed for some rows: how often the clone was seen (once, few, many), or a class if it is expanded.

d_gene	v_gene	abundance	j_gene	CDR3nt	CDR3aa
NA	TRBV27	few	TRBJ1-1	TGTGCCAGCAGTTCATGGCGGGAAGCTTTCTTT	CASSSWREAFF
NA	TRBV25-1	NA	TRBJ1-2	TGTGCCAGCAGTGGCTCCTGGTTAGGGGTCGGAATCTATGGCTACACCTTC	CASSGSWLGVGIYGYTF
NA	TRBV7-8	NA	TRBJ1-4	TGTGCCAGCAGCTTAAACGAAAAACTGTTTTTT	CASSLNEKLFF
NA	TRBV7-3	NA	TRBJ2-3	TGTGCCAGCAGCTTAACAGGGGGTTACACAGATACGCAGTATTTT	CASSLTGGYTDTQYF
NA	TRBV7-2	NA	TRBJ2-5	TGTGCCAGCAGCTTACAGGACCAAGAGACCCAGTACTTC	CASSLQDQETQYF
NA	TRBV2	NA	TRBJ1-1	TGTGCCAGCGTCGAGGGGTACGGGGACACTGAAGCTTTCTTT	CASVEGYGDTEAFF
NA	TRBV7-2	once	TRBJ1-2	TGTGCCGCAGTAGCGGGGTATTTAAGGCATGGCTACACCTTC	CAAVAGYLRHGYTF
NA	TRBV15	NA	TRBJ1-3	TGTGCCACCAGCAGAGCCCCTCCCCTGGGAAACACCATATATTTT	CATSRAPPLGNTIYF
TRBD1	TRBV7-3	once	TRBJ1-2	TGTGCCAGCAGCCGGGACAGGGATAACTATGGCTACACCTTC	CASSRDRDNYGYTF
NA	TRBV19	NA	TRBJ2-1	TGTGCCAGTAGTCAGCGTAATGAGCAGTTCTTC	CASSQRNEQFF
NA	TRBV6-5	few	TRBJ1-2	TGTGCCAGCAGTTACTCGCTAGCTAACTATGGCTACACCTTC	CASSYSLANYGYTF
NA	TRBV27	NA	TRBJ1-2	TGTGCCAGCAGTCGAACACCCTTCGCTCAGGGTGGCTACACCTTC	CASSRTPFAQGGYTF
TRBD1	TRBV4-3	NA	TRBJ2-7	TGCGCCAGCAGCCAAGCACAGGGGCGCCTCCACGAGCAGTACTTC	CASSQAQGRLHEQYF
NA	TRBV5-6	once	TRBJ2-7	TGTGCCAGCAGCTCCCCAGGGGCTCCCTACGAGCAGTACTTC	CASSSPGAPYEQYF
NA	TRBV6-5	NA	TRBJ1-3	TGTGCCAGCAGAACTACAGGGATCAACACCATATATTTT	CASRTTGINTIYF
NA	TRBV10-2	NA	TRBJ2-1	TGCGCCAGTTACACTAGCCATGAGCAGTTCTTC	CASYTSHEQFF
NA	TRBV20-1	once	TRBJ1-1	TGCAGTGCTAGCCAGGGAACTGAAGCTTTCTTT	CSASQGTEAFF
NA	TRBV28	few	TRBJ2-1	TGTGCCAGCAGTCTCGGGACGCATTCCTACAATGAGCAGTTCTTC	CASSLGTHSYNEQFF
NA	TRBV7-3	once	TRBJ2-1	TGTGCCAGCAGCGGCGACAGGCTAAATGAGCAGTTCTTC	CASSGDRLNEQFF
TRBD2	TRBV10-1	NA	TRBJ2-5	TGCGCCAGCAGTAGTCTAGCGGGAGAGGGAGAGACCCAGTACTTC	CASSSLAGEGETQYF
NA	TRBV5-1	NA	TRBJ2-5	TGCGCCAGCAGCTTGGACGCGGGATCTCAAGAGACCCAGTACTTC	CASSLDAGSQETQYF
TRBD1	TRBV19	NA	TRBJ1-5	TGTGCCAGTAGTATAGCGGGACAGGGGGCGAAACAGCCCCAGCATTTT	CASSIAGQGAKQPQHF
TRBD2	TRBV7-2	NA	TRBJ2-7	TGTGCCAGCAGCCAGAGACTAGCGGGAAGGGACGAGCAGTACTTC	CASSQRLAGRDEQYF
NA	TRBV7-2	NA	TRBJ1-2	TGTGCCAGCAGCGCGGGGATCTATGGCTACACCTTC	CASSAGIYGYTF
TRBD2	TRBV5-4	NA	TRBJ2-7	TGTGCCAGCAGCTTTAGCGGGAGGGCCGCCTACGAGCAGTACTTC	CASSFSGRAAYEQYF
NA	TRBV28	NA	TRBJ1-2	TGTGCCAGCAGTGTGGGACGGCCAAACTATGGCTACACCTTC	CASSVGRPNYGYTF
TRBD1	TRBV28	NA	TRBJ2-7	TGTGCCAGCACCCTTGACAGGGCCCCCTACGAGCAGTACTTC	CASTLDRAPYEQYF
NA	TRBV7-2	once	TRBJ1-3	TGTGCCAGCAGGCCGGCGGGGTCCGGAAACACCATATATTTT	CASRPAGSGNTIYF
NA	TRBV2	NA	TRBJ1-5	TGTGCCAGCAGTGAAGGAGGGGATCAGCCCCAGCATTTT	CASSEGGDQPQHF
TRBD1	TRBV5-1	NA	TRBJ1-6	TGCGCCAGCAGCCCGGGACAGCCTAATTCACCCCTCCACTTT	CASSPGQPNSPLHF
TRBD2	TRBV5-1	NA	TRBJ2-1	TGCGCCAGCAGCCTGGGGACTAGCGGGTACCATGAGCAGTTCTTC	CASSLGTSGYHEQFF
NA	TRBV6-1	NA	TRBJ2-7	TGTGCCAGCAGCAATTCCCAGTGGGGATGGTACTTC	CASSNSQWGWYF
NA	TRBV28	NA	TRBJ1-2	TGTGCCAGCAGTTTTGCGGCCGTCTATGGCTACACCTTC	CASSFAAVYGYTF
NA	TRBV5-1	NA	TRBJ2-5	TGCGCCAGCAGCTGGGGGGGCCGGGACCGAATCTCCCAAGAGACCCAGTACTTC	CASSWGGRDRISQETQYF
NA	TRBV6-5	NA	TRBJ1-1	TGTGCCAGCAGTTATCTAACTATGAACACTGAAGCTTTCTTT	CASSYLTMNTEAFF
TRBD1	TRBV6-9	NA	TRBJ2-2	TGTGCCAGCAGGGGGACAGGGTGGAGAACCGGGGAGCTGTTTTTT	CASRGTGWRTGELFF
NA	TRBV27	NA	TRBJ1-2	TGTGCCAGCAGTTTATCCGCCCAGCTACACTATGGCTACACCTTC	CASSLSAQLHYGYTF
NA	TRBV19	NA	TRBJ2-6	TGTGCCAGTAGTGGGTCGGGGTCAGGGGCCAACGTCCTGACTTTC	CASSGSGSGANVLTF
NA	TRBV19	NA	TRBJ1-5	TGTGCCAGTAGTTTTGACAGATTCAATCAGCCCCAGCATTTT	CASSFDRFNQPQHF
NA	TRBV6-4	NA	TRBJ1-1	TGTGCCAGCAGTCTGTCAGGGGTTAGGGGCACTGAAGCTTTCTTT	CASSLSGVRGTEAFF
NA	TRBV5-1	NA	TRBJ1-2	TGCGCCAGCAGCACAACCGGGACCCCAGTCGATGATGGCTACACCTTC	CASSTTGTPVDDGYTF
TRBD1	TRBV5-1	NA	TRBJ1-1	TGCGCCAGCAGCGGGACAGCGGCGAACACTGAAGCTTTCTTT	CASSGTAANTEAFF
TRBD1	TRBV27	NA	TRBJ1-5	TGTGCCAGCAGTTTCCTAGACAGGGCCTCCGGGCCCCAGCATTTT	CASSFLDRASGPQHF
NA	TRBV6-1	NA	TRBJ1-6	TGTGCCAGCAGTGAATCAGGGTCGGCTAATTCACCCCTCCACTTT	CASSESGSANSPLHF
NA	TRBV12-1	NA	TRBJ2-1	TGTGCCAGCAGCCGAAAGACTAGCGGGAGGGCAAATGAGCAGTTCTTC	CASSRKTSGRANEQFF
NA	TRBV27	NA	TRBJ2-3	TGTGCCAGCAGTTTATGGGCAGGGGCAGATACGCAGTATTTT	CASSLWAGADTQYF
TRBD1	TRBV27	NA	TRBJ2-1	TGTGCCAGCACCCCGAACAGGGACAGTCTATCCAATGAGCAGTTCTTC	CASTPNRDSLSNEQFF
NA	TRBV7-2	NA	TRBJ2-3	TGTGCCAGCAGCCGCCTGGCGACTTCGGTCGATACGCAGTATTTT	CASSRLATSVDTQYF
NA	TRBV28	NA	TRBJ2-7	TGTGCCAGCATCCAGGCGGGACACCCTTCCTCCTACGAGCAGTACTTC	CASIQAGHPSSYEQYF
NA	TRBV28	NA	TRBJ1-4	TGTGCCAGCAGTGAACTTTCTCCGACAACTAATGAAAAACTGTTTTTT	CASSELSPTTNEKLFF
NA	TRBV28	NA	TRBJ2-7	TGTGCCAGCAGAACCCCAGGGACCCCCCACGAGCAGTACTTC	CASRTPGTPHEQYF
NA	TRBV19	NA	TRBJ2-2	TGTGCCAGTAGTATCAGCGCGAACACCGGGGAGCTGTTTTTT	CASSISANTGELFF
NA	TRBV27	NA	TRBJ1-1	TGTGCCAGCAGCTCCCCGCTTCTATCAACGGAAGCTTTCTTT	CASSSPLLSTEAFF
NA	TRBV5-5	NA	TRBJ1-5	TGTGCCAGCAGCTCATCGACCGCTCAGCCCCAGCATTTT	CASSSSTAQPQHF
TRBD2	TRBV28	once	TRBJ2-3	TGTGCCAGCAGTTTATCGGCTAGCGGGTACACAGATACGCAGTATTTT	CASSLSASGYTDTQYF
TRBD1	TRBV11-1	NA	TRBJ1-1	TGTGCCAGCAGCCCGGGACAGGCGAGAGGGTACACTGAAGCTTTCTTT	CASSPGQARGYTEAFF
NA	TRBV9	NA	TRBJ1-1	TGTGCCAGCAGCCCTTCCGTAGGCAGGGGACCACAAAACACTGAAGCTTTCTTT	CASSPSVGRGPQNTEAFF